The clone carrying this T cell receptor beta chain is labeled medium-sized. The data were taken from a study of graft-versus-host responses after intestinal transplantation. Across the whole study: Among the recipients, all got anti-thymocyte globulin induction and then tacrolimus and steroids for 3 to 4 years. The study, taken as a whole, reports: Graft-donor T cell macrochimerism coincided with high graft-versus-host to host-versus-graft clonal ratios in allografts. Researchers found GvH clones in recipient marrow, and some showed up first in ileum or blood.

Proliferating CFSE-low CD3+CD4+ and CD3+CD8+ responders were sorted after the reaction. The protocol was immunoSEQ multiplex PCR, while the TCRdb copy is restricted to in-frame clones and leaves out a portion. The sample lists around 13,000 clones; around two fifths were seen once. Trimming took 6 bases from V and 3 from J, leaving 20 bases between them. CDR1 and CDR2 (germline): SNHLY, FYNNEI. The CDR3 spans 16 residues. Sequencing was performed on alloreactive CD4+ T cells from a mixed lymphocyte reaction culture, taken before intestinal transplant. Subset denoted: CFSE-low proliferating T cells sorted from roughly 6-day pre-transplant mixed lymphocyte reaction (GvH or HvG direction). The J gene is TRBJ2-5, the V gene TRBV2; D might be TRBD1 (5 bases). The receptor was isolated from a human patient who received an intestinal transplant. In DNA, the CDR3 is TGTGCCAGCAGGACGGGTCTGGGGCAGGGCGAAGAGACCCAGTACTTC. Protein product: CASRTGLGQGEETQYF.